This is a list of T cell receptor beta chains from one sample in a study of CD8 T cells in Susac syndrome. In TCRdb, the immunoSEQ multiplex PCR reads were re-called with MiXCR into one record per CDR3 protein. Of 200,000 to 250,000 distinct CDR3 sequences in the sample, around 93% were seen once. The sample taken for sequencing was CD4+ T cells from PBMCs. The receptors come from a human donor with Susac syndrome. CDR3s include the opening cysteine and the closing phenylalanine or tryptophan. D genes are given only for firm matches. Not every row has a clone size; where given, it reads once, few, many or a size class.

clone_size: -
v_call: TRBV19
j_call: TRBJ2-3
d_call: -
cdr3_nt: TGTGCCAGTAGTATACTGGGAGATACGCAGTATTTT
cdr3_aa: CASSILGDTQYF

clone_size: -
v_call: TRBV7-2
j_call: TRBJ2-3
d_call: TRBD2
cdr3_nt: TGTGCCAGCAGCTTAGCGCGGCTAGCGGGACGCACAGATACGCAGTATTTT
cdr3_aa: CASSLARLAGRTDTQYF

clone_size: -
v_call: TRBV12-3/TRBV12-4
j_call: TRBJ1-4
d_call: -
cdr3_nt: TGTGCCAGCAGTTTAATCCAGGAAACTAATGAAAAACTGTTTTTT
cdr3_aa: CASSLIQETNEKLFF

clone_size: -
v_call: TRBV2
j_call: TRBJ1-5
d_call: -
cdr3_nt: TGTGCCAGCAGTGGAGGGGCGGGTCAGCCCCAGCATTTT
cdr3_aa: CASSGGAGQPQHF

clone_size: -
v_call: TRBV18
j_call: TRBJ2-7
d_call: -
cdr3_nt: TGTGCCAGCTCACCAGACACTCCGATTGGCGAGCAGTACTTC
cdr3_aa: CASSPDTPIGEQYF

clone_size: -
v_call: TRBV7-2
j_call: TRBJ1-1
d_call: -
cdr3_nt: TGTGCCAGCAGCTCCAGCGTCATGAACACTGAAGCTTTCTTT
cdr3_aa: CASSSSVMNTEAFF

clone_size: once
v_call: TRBV3-1
j_call: TRBJ1-5
d_call: TRBD1
cdr3_nt: TGTGCCAGCAGCCAAGACAGGGGGCGCGGTCAGCCCCAGCATTTT
cdr3_aa: CASSQDRGRGQPQHF

clone_size: -
v_call: TRBV25-1
j_call: TRBJ2-5
d_call: -
cdr3_nt: TGTGCCAGCAGTTGGGAAGAGACCCAAGAGACCCAGTACTTC
cdr3_aa: CASSWEETQETQYF

clone_size: few
v_call: TRBV7-8
j_call: TRBJ1-1
d_call: -
cdr3_nt: TGTGCCAGCAGCTTAGCAGGTGGGCTTCTGAACACTGAAGCTTTCTTT
cdr3_aa: CASSLAGGLLNTEAFF

clone_size: -
v_call: TRBV11-1
j_call: TRBJ1-2
d_call: -
cdr3_nt: TGTGCCAGCAGCTTCGGTCGACCTAACTATGGCTACACCTTC
cdr3_aa: CASSFGRPNYGYTF